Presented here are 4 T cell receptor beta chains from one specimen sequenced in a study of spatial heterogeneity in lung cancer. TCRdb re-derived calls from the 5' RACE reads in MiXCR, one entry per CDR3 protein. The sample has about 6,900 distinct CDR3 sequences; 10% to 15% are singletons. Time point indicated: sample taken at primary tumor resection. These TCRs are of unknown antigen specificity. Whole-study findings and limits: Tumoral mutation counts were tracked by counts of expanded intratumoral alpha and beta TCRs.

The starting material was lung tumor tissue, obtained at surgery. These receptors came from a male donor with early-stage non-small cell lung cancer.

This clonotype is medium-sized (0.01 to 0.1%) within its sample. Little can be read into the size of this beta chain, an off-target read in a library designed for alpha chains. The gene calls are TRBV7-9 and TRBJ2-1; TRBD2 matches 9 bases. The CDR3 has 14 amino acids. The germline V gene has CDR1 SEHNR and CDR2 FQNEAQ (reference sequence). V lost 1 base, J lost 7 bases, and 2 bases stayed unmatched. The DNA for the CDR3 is TGTGCCAGCAGCTTAGTCACTAGCGGGAATGAGCAGTTCTTC. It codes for CASSLVTSGNEQFF.

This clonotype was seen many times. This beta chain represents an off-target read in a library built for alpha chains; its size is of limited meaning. The CDR3 region has the DNA TGTGCCAGCTCACCAAGGAATAGCGGGTACGAGCAGTACTTC. This translates into CASSPRNSGYEQYF. This chain joins TRBV18 and TRBJ2-7; 7 bases are shared with TRBD2. Germline lookup yields CDR1 KGHSH and CDR2 LQKENI. The CDR3 totals 14 residues. J lost 4 bases, V lost 2 bases, and 5 bases had no gene match.

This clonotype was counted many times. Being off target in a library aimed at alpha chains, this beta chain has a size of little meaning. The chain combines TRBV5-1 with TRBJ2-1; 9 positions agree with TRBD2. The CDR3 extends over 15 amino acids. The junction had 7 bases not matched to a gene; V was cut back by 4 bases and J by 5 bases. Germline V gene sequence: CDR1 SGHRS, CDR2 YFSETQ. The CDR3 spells CASSPGTSRDNEQFF. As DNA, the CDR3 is TGCGCCAGCAGCCCCGGGACTAGCAGAGACAATGAGCAGTTCTTC.

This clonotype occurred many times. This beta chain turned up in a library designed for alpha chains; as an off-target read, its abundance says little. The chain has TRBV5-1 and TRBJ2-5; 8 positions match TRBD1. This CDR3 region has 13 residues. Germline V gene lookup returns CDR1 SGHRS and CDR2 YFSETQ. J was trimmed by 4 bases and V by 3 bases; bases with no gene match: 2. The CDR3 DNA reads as TGCGCCAGCAGCTCCGGACAGGGAGAGACCCAGTACTTC. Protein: CASSSGQGETQYF.